The clone carrying this T cell receptor beta chain was picked up a small number of times. This sample also contains other DNA sequences that code for the same CDR3. Sequencing used immunoSEQ multiplex PCR; TCRdb keeps in-frame clones, though not all of them. The sample includes more than 5,000 clones, approximately 10% seen only once; the top ten take approximately 2.1%. The data were taken from a study of tumour-infiltrating T cells in Burkitt lymphoma. V was pared by 3 bases and J by 5 bases, with 10 bases between. The CDR3 loop spans 13 amino acids. From germline, CDR1 is SGHDN and CDR2 FVKESK. V usage is TRBV14 and J usage is TRBJ1-1, with D possibly matching TRBD1 (6 bases). What was sequenced was tumor tissue. This TCR came from a human donor with diffuse large B-cell lymphoma. In DNA form, the CDR3 reads TGTGCCAGCAGCCAGGGGGCTTGGACTGAAGCTTTCTTT. Its translation: CASSQGAWTEAFF.